The 18 T cell receptor beta chains listed next were all sequenced from one sample in a study of metastatic and nonmetastatic thyroid tumors. Every patient underwent thyroid surgery untreated. TCRdb reassembled clones from the PCR reads with MiXCR. The profile shows 43,000 or so clones, about 4% of them singletons. The source material was blood. Receptor source: a female donor with papillary thyroid cancer or a benign thyroid nodule (not recorded which). Some clones in this sample may be carry-over from other donors' samples.

This clone appeared many times. The chain carries TRBV13 and TRBJ2-7, with a tentative D call TRBD1 (8 bases). Between the trimmed V and J ends, which lost 3 bases and 7 bases, there was a span of 16 bases. The CDR3 runs 14 residues. The germline V gene has CDR1 PRHDT and CDR2 FYEKMQ (reference sequence). The CDR3, as DNA: TGTGCCAGCAGCTTCGGACAGGGAGGGCGTGAGCAGTACTTC. It translates to CASSFGQGGREQYF.

The sample holds many counts of this clone. This sample includes further DNA sequences coding for the same CDR3. V and J are TRBV12-5 and TRBJ1-2, with D unresolved. V lost 2 bases to trimming and J lost 5 bases, with 9 bases between them. The CDR3 has 13 amino acids. Germline V CDR1 and CDR2: LGHNT, FRNRAP. CDR3 sequence (DNA): TGTGCTAGTGGTTTGATCGGGGTGTATGGCTACACCTTC. It yields the protein CASGLIGVYGYTF.

Regarding this clone: This could be a read error, since a much larger clone is one nucleotide away. In DNA form, the CDR3 reads TGTGCCAGCACCCTACGCGGTAGCACTCCGGCGGAGCAGTACTTC. It encodes CASTLRGSTPAEQYF. The chain links TRBV6-1 to TRBJ2-7, with D hard to call. V shed 7 bases and J shed 7 bases, with 23 bases lying between them. This CDR3 region has 15 residues. CDR1 is MNHNS, CDR2 SASEGT, per germline.

This clone was seen many times. DNA of the CDR3: TGTGCCAGCTCACCACAGGGACAGGGGGGAAATCAGCCCCAGCATTTT. Translation: CASSPQGQGGNQPQHF. This chain links TRBV18 with TRBJ1-5, with 11 bases matching TRBD1. Germline V gene data show CDR1 as KGHSH and CDR2 as LQKENI. V dropped 1 base and J dropped 4; count of bases not matched to a gene: 3. The CDR3 spans 16 residues.

The CDR3 spells CASGGTSEYNEQFF. In nucleotides, the CDR3 is TGTGCCAGCGGGGGGACTAGTGAATACAATGAGCAGTTCTTC. V usage is TRBV6-1 and J usage is TRBJ2-1; 8 bases match TRBD2. Unmatched junction bases numbered 7, after V lost 8 bases and J lost 4 bases. The CDR3 is made up of 14 amino acids. Germline CDR1 reads MNHNS; CDR2 reads SASEGT.

This clone showed up many times. This chain joins TRBV18 and TRBJ2-7, with a weak D call TRBD1 (6 bases). The V end was cut by 3 bases, the J end by 0 bases, with 15 bases between. This CDR3 comprises 16 residues. Germline CDR1 reads KGHSH; CDR2 reads LQKENI. For the CDR3, the DNA is TGTGCCAGCTCACCGTCTCTAGGGGGTAGCTCCTACGAGCAGTACTTC. It yields the protein CASSPSLGGSSYEQYF.

This clone was observed at least ten times. V and J are TRBV5-1 and TRBJ2-7; 9 bases are a match to TRBD1. V lost 4 bases to trimming and J lost 2 bases; unmatched junction nucleotides: 7. Germline assignment: CDR1 SGHRS and CDR2 YFSETQ. CDR3 length: 15 amino acids. The CDR3 reads CASSVGQGLTYEQYF. CDR3 in DNA: TGCGCCAGCAGCGTCGGACAGGGGCTGACCTACGAGCAGTACTTC. The full variable domain, completed using reference TRBV5-1 and TRBJ2-7, is KAGVTQTPRYLIKTRGQQVTLSCSPISGHRSVSWYQQTPGQGLQFLFEYFSETQRNKGNFPGRFSGRQFSNSRSEMNVSTLELGDSALYLCASSVGQGLTYEQYFGPGTRLTVT.

This clone has a count of ten or more. The chain joins TRBV5-1 to TRBJ1-3, with 7 positions matching TRBD1. The CDR3 spans 14 residues. Germline lookup yields CDR1 SGHRS and CDR2 YFSETQ. V gave up 4 bases and J gave up 2 bases; unmatched junction bases: 3. CDR3 nucleotides: TGCGCCAGCAGCCCGGGGACAGCTGGAAACACCATATATTTT. Protein product: CASSPGTAGNTIYF. The full variable domain, with the rest looked up from reference TRBV5-1 and TRBJ1-3, is KAGVTQTPRYLIKTRGQQVTLSCSPISGHRSVSWYQQTPGQGLQFLFEYFSETQRNKGNFPGRFSGRQFSNSRSEMNVSTLELGDSALYLCASSPGTAGNTIYFGEGSWLTVV.

In the case of this clone: Compared with germline, one end of the junction differs, possibly owing to a read error. This chain uses TRBV28 with TRBJ2-1, with 8 bases fitting TRBD1. CDR1 is MDHEN and CDR2 is SYDVKM in the germline V gene. This CDR3 has 13 residues. The CDR3 bases are TGTGCCAGCATTTTAATTAGGAGACAGGGGCCTGTCTTC. This codes for CASILIRRQGPVF.

This clone was recorded at least ten times. The chain couples TRBV19 to TRBJ2-1, with TRBD2 matching over 9 bases. Germline CDR1 LNHDA, CDR2 SQIVND (reference sequence). This CDR3 region has 15 residues. The trim removed 9 bases at V and 5 bases at J, leaving 11 bases unmatched. For the CDR3, the DNA is TGTGCCAGCCGTCCGGGGTTAGCGGGAGACAATGAGCAGTTCTTC. Translated, it gives CASRPGLAGDNEQFF. The whole variable domain, filled in from reference TRBV19 and TRBJ2-1, reads DGGITQSPKYLFRKEGQNVTLSCEQNLNHDAMYWYRQDPGQGLRLIYYSQIVNDFQKGDIAEGYSVSREKKESFPLTVTSAQKNPTAFYLCASRPGLAGDNEQFFGPGTRLTVL.

This clone has a count of ten or more. One junction end does not reproduce the germline sequence, and a read error may be involved. The chain combines TRBV7-7 with TRBJ2-1; D may be TRBD1 (6 bases). The germline gives CDR1 SSHAT, CDR2 FNYEAQ (reference sequence). This CDR3 comprises 14 residues. CDR3 region: CASSPSIGGNEQFF. CDR3 nucleotides: TGTGCTAGCAGCCCGTCGATAGGGGGCAATGAGCAGTTCTTC.

This clone was seen ten or more times. The gene calls are TRBV30 and TRBJ2-7; D remains unclear. The CDR3 has 12 residues. Germline values: CDR1 GTSNPN, CDR2 SVGIG (reference sequence). Trimming took off 2 bases at V and 3 bases at J, with 8 bases between the two ends. The CDR3 here is CAWSTNHYEQYF. The CDR3 DNA reads TGTGCCTGGAGTACTAACCACTACGAGCAGTACTTC.

This clone was recorded at least ten times. The chain uses TRBV7-3 and TRBJ2-2; TRBD1 agrees at 8 bases. The germline CDR1 and CDR2 sequences are SGHTA and FQGTGA. The CDR3 is 16 amino acids. J was trimmed by 4 bases and V by 5 bases; bases with no gene match: 9. Here the CDR3 reads CASSPEGQESTGELFF. As DNA, the CDR3 is TGTGCCAGCAGCCCGGAGGGACAGGAGTCCACCGGGGAGCTGTTTTTT.

In this sample, this clone turned up many times. V is TRBV29-1 and J is TRBJ1-2; D might be TRBD1 (5 bases). CDR3 length: 13 amino acids. Trimming pared 6 bases from V and 3 bases from J, leaving 14 bases between. In germline, CDR1 is SQVTM, CDR2 ANQGSEA. CDR3 sequence: CSVEIQGDYGYTF. CDR3 in DNA: TGCAGCGTAGAAATCCAGGGAGACTATGGCTACACCTTC.

This clone was detected many times. This chain uses TRBV5-1 with TRBJ2-1; TRBD2 matches at 9 bases. Germline V gene data show CDR1 as SGHRS and CDR2 as YFSETQ. Trimming at V came to 0 bases and at J to 0 bases, leaving 7 bases not matched to a gene. This CDR3 has 18 residues. Here the CDR3 DNA reads TGCGCCAGCAGCTTGGTAGTAGCGGGAGTGGGCTCCTACAATGAGCAGTTCTTC. It codes for CASSLVVAGVGSYNEQFF.

At least ten counts were recorded for this clone. This chain uses TRBV6-2 or TRBV6-3 with TRBJ2-1; D may be TRBD1 or TRBD2 (7 bases each). CDR1 and CDR2 (germline): MNHEY, SVGEGT. The CDR3 is 15 residues long. Trimming took off 6 bases at V and 6 bases at J, with 18 bases between the two ends. Here the CDR3 reads CASSLTGERGNEQFF. CDR3 coding DNA: TGTGCCAGCAGCTTAACAGGGGAGCGGGGCAATGAGCAGTTCTTC.

This clone was detected only a few times. The chain recombines TRBV5-1 with TRBJ2-7, with TRBD1 identical over 7 bases. From germline, CDR1 is SGHRS and CDR2 YFSETQ. J gave up 1 base and V 0 bases, and 4 bases lay outside the gene matches. The CDR3 consists of 15 residues. In DNA form, the CDR3 reads TGCGCCAGCAGCTTGGCCTCGACAGGGTCCTACGAGCAGTACTTC. The encoded protein is CASSLASTGSYEQYF. The full variable domain, in which reference TRBV5-1 and TRBJ2-7 provide the parts outside the CDR3, is KAGVTQTPRYLIKTRGQQVTLSCSPISGHRSVSWYQQTPGQGLQFLFEYFSETQRNKGNFPGRFSGRQFSNSRSEMNVSTLELGDSALYLCASSLASTGSYEQYFGPGTRLTVT.

This clone came up a few times. Since a much larger clone is just one base distant, this may be a read error. The chain recombines TRBV6-5 with TRBJ1-4; 8 nucleotides match TRBD1. Germline CDR1 reads MNHEY; CDR2 reads SVGAGI. The CDR3 has 16 residues. The ends lost 2 bases at V and 5 bases at J; junction bases unmatched: 7. CDR3: CASSYRTGKSNEKLFF. CDR3 bases: TGTGCCAGCAGTTACCGGACAGGGAAGTCGAATGAAAAACTGTTTTTT.